Listed below are T cell receptor beta chains from one sample, sequenced in a study of blood T cells in healthy people across ages. TCRdb re-called the 5' RACE reads with MiXCR, one entry per CDR3 protein. The sample carries about 1.8 million distinct CDR3 sequences, approximately 50% recorded once. The sequenced material came from blood. The source is a woman aged 40 to 50 in good health. Both conserved end residues are part of each CDR3. The order of the fields is D gene, V gene, clone size, J gene, CDR3 DNA, CDR3 protein. The D gene is left open where the match is weak. Size is omitted from some rows. Given values are once, few, many or a class for expanded clones.

D gene: -; V gene: TRBV28; clone size: -; J gene: TRBJ1-1; CDR3 DNA: TGTGCCAGCAGCCCTGTCAGCCCAAACACTGAAGCTTTCTTT; CDR3 protein: CASSPVSPNTEAFF
D gene: -; V gene: TRBV4-1; clone size: -; J gene: TRBJ2-7; CDR3 DNA: TGCGCCAGCAGCCCCAACAGTCTCTACGAGCAGTACTTC; CDR3 protein: CASSPNSLYEQYF
D gene: -; V gene: TRBV11-2; clone size: -; J gene: TRBJ2-7; CDR3 DNA: TGTGCCAGCAGCAGGCAGGACTGGGGCGAGCAGTACTTC; CDR3 protein: CASSRQDWGEQYF
D gene: -; V gene: TRBV5-1; clone size: -; J gene: TRBJ2-1; CDR3 DNA: TGCGCCAGCAGCCCTAGCCCCCCGGGCAGTAGCGATGAGCAGTTCTTC; CDR3 protein: CASSPSPPGSSDEQFF
D gene: TRBD1; V gene: TRBV7-9; clone size: -; J gene: TRBJ2-7; CDR3 DNA: TGTGCCAGCAGCTTAGCGACAGGGACCTACGAGCAGTACTTC; CDR3 protein: CASSLATGTYEQYF
D gene: -; V gene: TRBV6-5; clone size: few; J gene: TRBJ2-7; CDR3 DNA: TGTGCCAGCAGTTACTATGACCGACAGTACTTC; CDR3 protein: CASSYYDRQYF
D gene: TRBD1; V gene: TRBV19; clone size: -; J gene: TRBJ2-1; CDR3 DNA: TGTGCCAGTAGTCCTTTGGGGACAGGAAAATACGATGAGCAGTTCTTC; CDR3 protein: CASSPLGTGKYDEQFF
D gene: TRBD2; V gene: TRBV7-8; clone size: few; J gene: TRBJ2-7; CDR3 DNA: TGTGCCAGCAGCCCCGCGGGGGGCTTCTCCTACGAGCAGTACTTC; CDR3 protein: CASSPAGGFSYEQYF
D gene: TRBD2; V gene: TRBV20-1; clone size: -; J gene: TRBJ2-1; CDR3 DNA: TGCAGTGCCACCAAACTAGCGGGGGTAGACAATGAGCAGTTCTTC; CDR3 protein: CSATKLAGVDNEQFF
D gene: -; V gene: TRBV3-1; clone size: -; J gene: TRBJ2-4; CDR3 DNA: TGTGCCAGCAGCCAGGGGCAGTCGAGCATTCAGTACTTC; CDR3 protein: CASSQGQSSIQYF
D gene: TRBD2; V gene: TRBV27; clone size: once; J gene: TRBJ2-1; CDR3 DNA: TGTGCCAGCAGTAAGATGGGACTAGCGGGTGGGGATGAGCAGTTCTTC; CDR3 protein: CASSKMGLAGGDEQFF
D gene: TRBD2; V gene: TRBV29-1; clone size: -; J gene: TRBJ2-5; CDR3 DNA: TGCAGCGTCGCCGGGACTAACCAAGAGACCCAGTACTTC; CDR3 protein: CSVAGTNQETQYF
D gene: -; V gene: TRBV12-3/TRBV12-4; clone size: -; J gene: TRBJ1-4; CDR3 DNA: TGTGCCAGCAGTTTAACTCCTCGGACCTCAACTAATGAAAAACTGTTTTTT; CDR3 protein: CASSLTPRTSTNEKLFF
D gene: -; V gene: TRBV7-2; clone size: few; J gene: TRBJ2-6; CDR3 DNA: TGTGCCAGCAGCTTAGCCCCCCATTTTCAGGTTCCCCCCTCCTCTGGGGCCAACGTCCTGACTTTC; CDR3 protein: CASSLAPHFQVPPSSGANVLTF
D gene: -; V gene: TRBV11-2; clone size: once; J gene: TRBJ2-6; CDR3 DNA: TGTGCCAGCAGGTCCCGGACAGCATCCTCTGGGGCCAACGTCCTGACTTTC; CDR3 protein: CASRSRTASSGANVLTF
D gene: -; V gene: TRBV7-3; clone size: -; J gene: TRBJ2-3; CDR3 DNA: TGTGCCAGCAGCTCCTTCCCCGGGACAGATACGCAGTATTTT; CDR3 protein: CASSSFPGTDTQYF
D gene: TRBD1; V gene: TRBV7-2; clone size: -; J gene: TRBJ1-4; CDR3 DNA: TGTGCCAGCAGCTCTAGTCCCAGGGGACAGAAGGGCGAATATGAAAAACTGTTTTTT; CDR3 protein: CASSSSPRGQKGEYEKLFF
D gene: -; V gene: TRBV20-1; clone size: -; J gene: TRBJ2-3; CDR3 DNA: TGCAGTGCTAGAGCGTCCGGGTTCCGCACAGATACGCAGTATTTT; CDR3 protein: CSARASGFRTDTQYF
D gene: TRBD2; V gene: TRBV4-3; clone size: many; J gene: TRBJ2-7; CDR3 DNA: TGCGCCAGCAGCCAGGAACGGACTAGCGGCACCGAGGCTTACGAGCAGTACTTC; CDR3 protein: CASSQERTSGTEAYEQYF
D gene: -; V gene: TRBV9; clone size: once; J gene: TRBJ2-6; CDR3 DNA: TGTGCCAGCAGCGCTCACGGCTCTGGGGCCAACGTCCTGACTTTC; CDR3 protein: CASSAHGSGANVLTF
D gene: TRBD1; V gene: TRBV11-2; clone size: -; J gene: TRBJ2-1; CDR3 DNA: TGTGCCAGCAGCTTTACGACAGGGGTCAATGAGCAGTTCTTC; CDR3 protein: CASSFTTGVNEQFF
D gene: -; V gene: TRBV7-2; clone size: few; J gene: TRBJ2-1; CDR3 DNA: TGTGCCAGCAGGTCGCTAGGAGGAGAGCAGTTCTTC; CDR3 protein: CASRSLGGEQFF
D gene: TRBD1; V gene: TRBV28; clone size: few; J gene: TRBJ2-5; CDR3 DNA: TGTGCCAGCAGTCCGGGGGACAGGTCCCAAGAGACCCAGTACTTC; CDR3 protein: CASSPGDRSQETQYF
D gene: TRBD1; V gene: TRBV3-1; clone size: once; J gene: TRBJ2-3; CDR3 DNA: TGTGCCAGCAGCCCGGTGCTGACAGGGGTCGCGAATACGCAGTATTTT; CDR3 protein: CASSPVLTGVANTQYF
D gene: -; V gene: TRBV6-1; clone size: -; J gene: TRBJ1-1; CDR3 DNA: TGTGCCAGCAGGGTGCGGGTGACATCGGACACTGAAGCTTTCTTT; CDR3 protein: CASRVRVTSDTEAFF
D gene: -; V gene: TRBV4-2; clone size: -; J gene: TRBJ2-1; CDR3 DNA: TGTGCCAGCAGCCAAGTCGGGGGACTCCTTTTTGAGCAGTTCTTC; CDR3 protein: CASSQVGGLLFEQFF
D gene: TRBD1; V gene: TRBV27; clone size: -; J gene: TRBJ2-1; CDR3 DNA: TGTGCCAGCAGTATCCGGGACAGGGATGGAGAGACCCAGTTCTTC; CDR3 protein: CASSIRDRDGETQFF
D gene: -; V gene: TRBV5-6; clone size: few; J gene: TRBJ2-1; CDR3 DNA: TGTGCCAGCAGCTTTTTGGGACGAGAGCAGTTCTTC; CDR3 protein: CASSFLGREQFF
D gene: -; V gene: TRBV7-8; clone size: many; J gene: TRBJ1-2; CDR3 DNA: TGTGCCAGCAGCTTAGAACAGGGTGTCTACACCTTC; CDR3 protein: CASSLEQGVYTF
D gene: -; V gene: TRBV20-1; clone size: -; J gene: TRBJ1-4; CDR3 DNA: TGCAGTGCTCGAACCCCGGGTGTAGGGCTTATTGAAAAACTGTTTTTT; CDR3 protein: CSARTPGVGLIEKLFF
D gene: TRBD2; V gene: TRBV27; clone size: few; J gene: TRBJ2-3; CDR3 DNA: TGTGCCAGCAGTCACCGGACTAGCGGCACAGATACGCAGTATTTT; CDR3 protein: CASSHRTSGTDTQYF
D gene: -; V gene: TRBV27; clone size: -; J gene: TRBJ2-4; CDR3 DNA: TGTGCCAGCACGTCACGGGGGACCAAAAACATTCAGTACTTC; CDR3 protein: CASTSRGTKNIQYF
D gene: -; V gene: TRBV5-1; clone size: few; J gene: TRBJ1-4; CDR3 DNA: TGCGCCAGCAGGGGGACACCCGCAACTAATGAAAAACTGTTTTTT; CDR3 protein: CASRGTPATNEKLFF
D gene: -; V gene: TRBV29-1; clone size: few; J gene: TRBJ2-3; CDR3 DNA: TGCAGCGTCATGGACGGTAGGGATACGCAGTATTTT; CDR3 protein: CSVMDGRDTQYF
D gene: -; V gene: TRBV6-2/TRBV6-3; clone size: -; J gene: TRBJ2-1; CDR3 DNA: TGTGCCAGCAGCTATCTTTCGGGGGACAATTTCTACAATGAGCAGTTCTTC; CDR3 protein: CASSYLSGDNFYNEQFF
D gene: TRBD1; V gene: TRBV28; clone size: -; J gene: TRBJ1-4; CDR3 DNA: TGTGCCAGCAGTACCCGGGGGACAGGCGGAACTAATGAAAAACTGTTTTTT; CDR3 protein: CASSTRGTGGTNEKLFF
D gene: TRBD2; V gene: TRBV27; clone size: -; J gene: TRBJ2-5; CDR3 DNA: TGTGCCAGCAGTTTGACGTTTGGGGGGGACTACCAAGAGACCCAGTACTTC; CDR3 protein: CASSLTFGGDYQETQYF
D gene: -; V gene: TRBV5-6; clone size: -; J gene: TRBJ2-4; CDR3 DNA: TGTGCCAGCAGCCCTCCCGTGGGGGCGATAGCCAAAAACATTCAGTACTTC; CDR3 protein: CASSPPVGAIAKNIQYF
D gene: -; V gene: TRBV6-2/TRBV6-3; clone size: few; J gene: TRBJ2-3; CDR3 DNA: TGTGCCAGCAGTTACAACAGACTAGGACGGACAGATACGCAGTATTTT; CDR3 protein: CASSYNRLGRTDTQYF
D gene: TRBD2; V gene: TRBV5-1; clone size: -; J gene: TRBJ2-1; CDR3 DNA: TGCGCCAGCAGCCTATCACTAGCGGGGGGGTCCGATGAGCAGTTCTTC; CDR3 protein: CASSLSLAGGSDEQFF
D gene: -; V gene: TRBV28; clone size: few; J gene: TRBJ2-5; CDR3 DNA: TGTGCCAGCACAATGTTGTGGGGGGAGACCCAGTACTTC; CDR3 protein: CASTMLWGETQYF